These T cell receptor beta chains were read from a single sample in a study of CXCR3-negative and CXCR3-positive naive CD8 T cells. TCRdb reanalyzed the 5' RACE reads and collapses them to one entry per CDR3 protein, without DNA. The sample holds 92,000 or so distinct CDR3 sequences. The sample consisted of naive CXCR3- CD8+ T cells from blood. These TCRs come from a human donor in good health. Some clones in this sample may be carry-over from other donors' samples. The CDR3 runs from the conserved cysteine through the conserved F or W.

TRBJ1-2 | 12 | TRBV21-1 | CASSKDRFGYTF
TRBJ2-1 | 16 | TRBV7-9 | CASSQMSGGSRNEQFF
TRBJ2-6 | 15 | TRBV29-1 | CSVEEGASGANVLTF
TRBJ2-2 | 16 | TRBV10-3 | CAISESPGQGTGELFF
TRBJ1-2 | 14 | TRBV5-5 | CASSLVGGEDGYTF
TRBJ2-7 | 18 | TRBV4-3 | CASSQDFPLGTGDGEQYF
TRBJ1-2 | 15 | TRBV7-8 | CASRPLGVEGYGYTF
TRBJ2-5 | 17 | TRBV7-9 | CASSFPPVVKIQETQYF
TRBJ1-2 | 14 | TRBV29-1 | CSVPGQGSPYGYTF
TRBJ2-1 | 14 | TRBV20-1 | CSSRRADSYNEQFF
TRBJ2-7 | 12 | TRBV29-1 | CSVVGNSYEQYF
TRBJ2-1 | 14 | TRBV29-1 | CSAPAGLGGYEQFF
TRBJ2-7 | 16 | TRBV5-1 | CASSKTELGGAYEQYF
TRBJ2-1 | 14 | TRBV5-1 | CASSLRQGPNEQFF
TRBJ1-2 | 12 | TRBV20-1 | CSARNRDYGYTF
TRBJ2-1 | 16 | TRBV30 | CAWSLTGTSVYNEQFF
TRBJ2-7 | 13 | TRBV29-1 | CSALPPSSYEQYF
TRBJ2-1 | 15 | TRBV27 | CASSALASLYNEQFF
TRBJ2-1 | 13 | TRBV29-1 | CSVEGEGYNEQFF
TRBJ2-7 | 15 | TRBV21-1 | CASSPRRVETYEQYF
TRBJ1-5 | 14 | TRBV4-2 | CASSQGTENQPQHF